This TCR beta chain was obtained from a study of cytomegalovirus exposure and HLA in healthy donors. This CDR3 is built from 15 residues. Germline trimming cut 3 bases from V and 4 bases from J; bases unmatched to any gene: 6. The germline V gene has CDR1 MNHNS and CDR2 SASEGT. The donors were part of the approximately 130-subject validation cohort, which stood apart from the roughly 700-subject first cohort. Only in-frame clones appear in the TCRdb table, and some are missing; sequencing was by immunoSEQ multiplex PCR. The profile shows some 100,000 clones, around nine tenths of them singletons. Material for sequencing was PBMCs. The chain uses TRBV6-1 and TRBJ2-4; TRBD2 matches at 7 bases. The receptor's source is a woman between 18 and 29 years old in good health and CMV-seronegative. CDR3 DNA sequence: TGTGCCAGCAGTGAGGGGGGGACTATGAAAAACATTCAGTACTTC. Translation gives CASSEGGTMKNIQYF.